The 9 T cell receptor beta chains below were found in one sample sequenced in a study of OX40 agonist ivuxolimab in advanced cancers. Libraries were prepared by immunoSEQ multiplex PCR; TCRdb keeps only in-frame clonotypes and omits some of them. Counted here are roughly 83,000 clones, around 84% occurring once; the ten biggest clones make up roughly 6.6%. The source was CD4+ or CD8+ T cells sorted from blood, collected in a trial of the OX40 agonist ivuxolimab. Receptors originate from an adult with an advanced solid tumor such as melanoma, head and neck, liver or kidney cancer.

The CDR3 loop is CASSLVSYNSPLHF. CDR3 nucleotide sequence: TGTGCCAGCAGCTTAGTCTCCTATAATTCACCCCTCCACTTT. The chain combines TRBV7-2 with TRBJ1-6; D is unclear. Trimming removed 1 base from V and 0 bases from J, with 1 base in between. Germline CDR1 is SGHTA and CDR2 is FQGNSA. This CDR3 region has 14 residues.

This clone appeared a few times. This chain links TRBV19 with TRBJ2-3; the match to TRBD2 covers 11 bases. J lost 8 bases, V lost 9 bases, and 4 bases had no gene match. Germline-derived CDR1 and CDR2 are LNHDA and SQIVND (reference sequence). CDR3 length equals 12 residues. This CDR3 reads CASGTSGTTQYF. CDR3 DNA: TGTGCCAGCGGGACTAGCGGAACTACGCAGTATTTT.

This clone showed up just a few times. V usage is TRBV30 and J usage is TRBJ1-6; possible D gene TRBD1, 6 bases. The germline gives CDR1 GTSNPN, CDR2 SVGIG (reference sequence). The CDR3 is 10 amino acids. CDR3 nucleotide sequence: TGTGCTTTGGATGGGGACATGGACCACTTT. Translating it yields CALDGDMDHF.

The J gene is TRBJ1-2, the V gene TRBV6-5; D is uncertain. V lost 0 bases, J lost 3 bases, and 5 bases lay in between. CDR3 size: 13 residues. Germline V gene lookup returns CDR1 MNHEY and CDR2 SVGAGI. The CDR3 reads CASSYSGYYGYTF. In nucleotides, the CDR3 is TGTGCCAGCAGTTACTCAGGTTACTATGGCTACACCTTC.

This clone showed up just once. The V gene is TRBV9, the J gene TRBJ2-1; weak D call: TRBD2 (5 bases). V was clipped by 6 bases and J by 6 bases, with 13 bases between them. This CDR3 spans 13 amino acids. Germline V gene data show CDR1 as SGDLS and CDR2 as YYNGEE. This chain's CDR3 is CASTGIGLNEQFF. For the CDR3, the DNA is TGTGCCAGCACGGGGATTGGACTCAATGAGCAGTTCTTC.

This clone was counted a single time. The chain has TRBV5-1 and TRBJ1-2; 7 bases match TRBD1. V dropped 4 bases and J dropped 10; count of bases not matched to a gene: 7. The CDR3 runs 12 residues. The germline CDR1 and CDR2 sequences are SGHRS and YFSETQ. The CDR3 region has the DNA TGCGCCAGCAGCCCGGACAGGATAACCTACACCTTC. Translated: CASSPDRITYTF.

The chain uses TRBV18 and TRBJ1-5; maybe TRBD1 (5 bases). CDR3 length equals 14 residues. Per germline, CDR1 KGHSH and CDR2 LQKENI. The germline V and J ends were trimmed by 2 bases and 7 bases, with 12 bases remaining between them. The CDR3 nucleotides read TGTGCCAGCTCACCAGGGGGTGCCCAGCAGCCCCAGCATTTT. It codes for CASSPGGAQQPQHF.

Notes on this clone: Its ends do not fully match the called genes, so a read error is possible. The chain recombines TRBV2 with TRBJ1-5; D is undetermined. Per the germline V gene, CDR1 is SNHLY and CDR2 is FYNNEI. This CDR3 contains 13 residues. The CDR3 here is CASREGWAGPQHF. In DNA, the CDR3 is TGTGCCAGCAGGGAAGGGTGGGCAGGGCCCCAGCATTTT.

The rearrangement joins TRBV4-1 to TRBJ2-1, with a possible D match to TRBD2 (9 bases). V was clipped by 3 bases and J by 7 bases, with 19 bases between them. This CDR3 is built from 16 residues. Germline values: CDR1 MGHRA, CDR2 YSYEKL. CDR3 DNA sequence: TGCGCCAGCAGCCACCAGGGGGCGGGAGGGTTAAATGAGCAGTTCTTC. Translating gives CASSHQGAGGLNEQFF.